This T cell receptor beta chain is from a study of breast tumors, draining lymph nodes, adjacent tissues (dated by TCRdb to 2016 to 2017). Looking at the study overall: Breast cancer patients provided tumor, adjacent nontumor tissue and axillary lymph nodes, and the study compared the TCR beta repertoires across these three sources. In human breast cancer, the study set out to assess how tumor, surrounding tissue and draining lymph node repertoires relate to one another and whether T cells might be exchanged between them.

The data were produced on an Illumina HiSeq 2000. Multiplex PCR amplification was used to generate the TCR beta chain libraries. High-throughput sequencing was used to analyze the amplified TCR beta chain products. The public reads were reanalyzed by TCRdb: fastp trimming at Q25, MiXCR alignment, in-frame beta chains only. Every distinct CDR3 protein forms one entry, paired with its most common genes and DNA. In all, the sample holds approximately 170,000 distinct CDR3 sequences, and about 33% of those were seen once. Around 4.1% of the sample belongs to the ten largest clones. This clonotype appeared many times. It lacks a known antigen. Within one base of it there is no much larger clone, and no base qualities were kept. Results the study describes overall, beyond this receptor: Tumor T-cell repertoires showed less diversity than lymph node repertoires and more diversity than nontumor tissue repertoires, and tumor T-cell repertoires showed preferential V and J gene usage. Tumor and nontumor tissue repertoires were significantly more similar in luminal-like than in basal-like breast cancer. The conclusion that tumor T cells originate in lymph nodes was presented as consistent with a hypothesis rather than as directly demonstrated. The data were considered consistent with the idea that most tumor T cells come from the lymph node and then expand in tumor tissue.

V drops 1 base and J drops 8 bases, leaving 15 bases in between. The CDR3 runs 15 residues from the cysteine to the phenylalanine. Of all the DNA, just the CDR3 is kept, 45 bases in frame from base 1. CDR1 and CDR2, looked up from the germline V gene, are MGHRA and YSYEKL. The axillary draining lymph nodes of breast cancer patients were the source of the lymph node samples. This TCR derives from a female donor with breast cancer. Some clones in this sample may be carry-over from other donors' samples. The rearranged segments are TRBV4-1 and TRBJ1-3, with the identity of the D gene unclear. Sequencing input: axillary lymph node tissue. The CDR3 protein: CASSQGGLELDTIYF. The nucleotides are TGCGCCAGCAGCCAAGGAGGGTTGGAGTTAGACACCATATATTTT.